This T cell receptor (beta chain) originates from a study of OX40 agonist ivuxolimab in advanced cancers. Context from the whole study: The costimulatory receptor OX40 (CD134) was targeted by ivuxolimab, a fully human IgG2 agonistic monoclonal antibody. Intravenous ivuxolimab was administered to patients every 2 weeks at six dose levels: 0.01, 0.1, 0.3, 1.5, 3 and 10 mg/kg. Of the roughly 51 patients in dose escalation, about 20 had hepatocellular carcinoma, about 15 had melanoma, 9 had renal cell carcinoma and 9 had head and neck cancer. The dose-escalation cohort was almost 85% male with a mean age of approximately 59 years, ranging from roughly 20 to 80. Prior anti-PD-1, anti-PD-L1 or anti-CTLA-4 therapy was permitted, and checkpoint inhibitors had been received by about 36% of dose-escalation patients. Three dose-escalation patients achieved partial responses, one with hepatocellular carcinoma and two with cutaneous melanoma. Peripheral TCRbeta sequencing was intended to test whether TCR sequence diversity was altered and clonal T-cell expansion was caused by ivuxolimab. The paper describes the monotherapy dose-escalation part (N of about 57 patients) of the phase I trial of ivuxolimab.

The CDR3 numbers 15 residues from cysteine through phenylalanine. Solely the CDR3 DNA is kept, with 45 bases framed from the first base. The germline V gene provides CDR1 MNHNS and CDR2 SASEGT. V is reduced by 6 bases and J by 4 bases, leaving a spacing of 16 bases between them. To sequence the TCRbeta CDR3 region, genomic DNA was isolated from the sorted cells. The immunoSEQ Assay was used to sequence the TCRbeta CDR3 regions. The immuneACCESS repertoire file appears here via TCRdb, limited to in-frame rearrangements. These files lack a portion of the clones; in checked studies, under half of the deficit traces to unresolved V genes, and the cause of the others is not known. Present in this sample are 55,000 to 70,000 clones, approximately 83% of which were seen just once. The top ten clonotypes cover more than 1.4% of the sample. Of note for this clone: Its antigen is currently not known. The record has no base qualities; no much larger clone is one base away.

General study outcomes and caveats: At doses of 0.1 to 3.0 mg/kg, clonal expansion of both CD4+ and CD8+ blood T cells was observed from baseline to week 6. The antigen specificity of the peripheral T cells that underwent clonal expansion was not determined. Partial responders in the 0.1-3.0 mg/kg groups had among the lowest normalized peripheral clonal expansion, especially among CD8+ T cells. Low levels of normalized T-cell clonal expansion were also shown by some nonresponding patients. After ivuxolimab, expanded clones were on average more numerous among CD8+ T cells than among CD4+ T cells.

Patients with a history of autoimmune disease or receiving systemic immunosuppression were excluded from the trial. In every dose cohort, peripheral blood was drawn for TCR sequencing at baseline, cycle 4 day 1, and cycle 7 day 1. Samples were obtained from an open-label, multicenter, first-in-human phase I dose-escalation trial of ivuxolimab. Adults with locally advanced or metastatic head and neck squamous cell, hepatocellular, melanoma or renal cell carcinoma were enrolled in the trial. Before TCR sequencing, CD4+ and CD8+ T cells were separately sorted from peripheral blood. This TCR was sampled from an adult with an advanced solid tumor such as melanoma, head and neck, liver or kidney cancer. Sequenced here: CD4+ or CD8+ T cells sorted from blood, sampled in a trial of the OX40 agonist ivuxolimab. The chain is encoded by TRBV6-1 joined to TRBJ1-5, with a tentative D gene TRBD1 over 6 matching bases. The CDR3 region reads CASRADRLPNQPQHF. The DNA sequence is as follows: TGTGCCAGCAGAGCTGACAGGTTACCGAATCAGCCCCAGCATTTT.